These 4 T cell receptor beta chains were sequenced from one sample in a study of post-analysis software for immune sequencing data. The study, taken as a whole, reports: TRBV5-6, TRBV5-1 and TRBV20-1 were among several TRBV segments more frequent in patients than controls.

The authors incorporated unique molecular identifiers into the TCR beta cDNA libraries. Each CDR3 protein is one row after TCRdb ran MiXCR on the PCR reads. The table lists 430,000 or so distinct CDR3 sequences, about 40% of them singletons. Their specific antigens are unknown. The sequenced sample consisted of blood. The receptors stem from a girl aged 2 to 9 with multiple sclerosis.

This clonotype was recorded a few times. This rearrangement joins TRBV29-1 to TRBJ2-7, with 9 nucleotides matching TRBD2. With V trimmed by 1 base and J by 5 bases, 6 bases remained unmatched. This CDR3 region has 14 residues. The germline V gene encodes CDR1 SQVTM and CDR2 ANQGSEA. The DNA of the CDR3 is TGCAGCGTTGAAGTAGCGGGAGTTAACGACGAGCAGTACTTC. This encodes CSVEVAGVNDEQYF.

The chain couples TRBV12-3 or TRBV12-4 to TRBJ2-3; D might be TRBD1 (6 bases). The V end lost 5 bases, the J end lost 2 bases, and 17 bases lay between the germline ends. The CDR3 length is 16 residues. In DNA form, the CDR3 reads TGTGCCAGCAGTATGACCGATTGGACAGACACAGATACGCAGTATTTT. Residues: CASSMTDWTDTDTQYF.

This clonotype showed up just a few times. The V and J genes are TRBV10-3 and TRBJ2-7; 14 bases fit TRBD2. The CDR3 consists of 17 residues. Trimming took 3 bases from V and 2 from J; bases not matched to a gene: 6. Germline V gene sequence: CDR1 ENHRY, CDR2 SYGVKD. The CDR3 here is CAISDPGLAGGPYEQYF. As DNA, the CDR3 is TGTGCCATCAGTGACCCCGGACTAGCGGGAGGCCCCTACGAGCAGTACTTC.

The genes are TRBV6-6 and TRBJ1-1, with D possibly matching TRBD1 (5 bases). CDR3 length equals 16 residues. V was trimmed by 6 bases and J by 7 bases, leaving 24 bases between them. Germline CDR1 is MNHNY and CDR2 is SVGAGI (reference sequence). The CDR3 DNA is TGTGCCAGCAGACTAACCCTAGACCGGGACCTAAGTGAAGCTTTCTTT. It encodes CASRLTLDRDLSEAFF.